This T cell receptor beta chain was found in a study of blood T cell repertoires in COVID-19 (dated by TCRdb to 2020 to 2021). In the study overall: Collaborator samples came from the United States, Italy and Spain and covered acute and convalescent phases of COVID-19. The material from the prospective study consisted of cDNA or gDNA derived from T cells, B-cell-depleted T cells, or PBMCs. Deeply sampled blood TCRbeta repertoires from subjects exposed to, actively infected with, or recovered from COVID-19 were included in the dataset. The repertoires were released in a freely available public database intended as a resource for research on the immune response to SARS-CoV-2. Samples came from the ongoing ImmuneRACE study (first 160 participants) plus 1,254 subjects from 6 global collaborators. Nearly every sample came with metadata listing a de-identified subject ID, COVID-19 status, age in years and sex. Where available, HLA class I and class II types were taken from metadata supplied by the sample provider and were not determined by assay-based typing.

Points on this clone: Its binding antigen is unknown. No base quality values were provided; no much bigger clone lies one nucleotide off.

General findings and caveats noted by the study authors: How much clinical and demographic metadata was included differed by source and by participant, and the metadata was provided uncurated.

TCRbeta CDR3 regions were amplified from genomic DNA using the immunoSEQ Assay, a bias-controlled multiplex PCR. As for the authors' bioinformatics: Nucleated cell counts per sample were estimated from amplification of reference gene primers within the assay. To quantify the absolute abundance of each unique TCRbeta CDR3 rearrangement, sequence reads were collapsed and filtered. For each sample, productive Simpson clonality was calculated as the square root of Simpson's diversity index over productive rearrangements. TCRdb limited this immuneACCESS table to in-frame rearrangements with V and J called. A share of clones is missing; checked studies link under half to unresolved V genes, and the rest is unexplained. V and J calls plus clone size are reproduced from that table; the DNA served to infer D and trimming. Here the sample has some 320,000 clones; about 89% occur a single time. The ten top clones hold about 8% of the sample.

Samples from volunteer blood donors who had recovered from COVID-19 were contributed by a second Seattle source. The collaborating institutions used their own protocols to collect whole blood in K2EDTA tubes. Collaborator samples were shipped for TCRbeta analysis as frozen whole blood, isolated PBMCs, or DNA extracted from either sample type. The source is a woman in her 50s who had recovered from COVID-19. Sequencing was carried out using peripheral blood.

The CDR3 corresponds to CASSQTGYEQYF. The nucleotide sequence is TGCGCCAGCAGCCAGACGGGCTACGAGCAGTACTTC. In this chain, TRBV4-1 is recombined with TRBJ2-7; there is no confident call for the D gene. Spanning cysteine to phenylalanine, the CDR3 consists of 12 amino acids. Of all the DNA, just the CDR3 is kept, 36 bases in frame from base 1. V lost 3 bases and J lost 3 bases; the stretch between them is 6 bases long. As encoded in the germline V gene, CDR1 is MGHRA while CDR2 is YSYEKL.